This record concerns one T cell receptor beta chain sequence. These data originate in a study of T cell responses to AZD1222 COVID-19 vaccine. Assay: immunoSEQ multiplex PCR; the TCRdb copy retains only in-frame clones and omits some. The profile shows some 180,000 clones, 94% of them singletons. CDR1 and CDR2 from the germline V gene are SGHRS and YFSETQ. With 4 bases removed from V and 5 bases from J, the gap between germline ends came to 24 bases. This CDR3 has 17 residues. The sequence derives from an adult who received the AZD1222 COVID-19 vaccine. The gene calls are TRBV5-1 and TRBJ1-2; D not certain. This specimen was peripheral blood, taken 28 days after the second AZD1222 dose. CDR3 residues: CASSPVLAVTENYGYTF. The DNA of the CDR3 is TGCGCCAGCAGCCCCGTCTTGGCCGTCACAGAGAATTATGGCTACACCTTC.